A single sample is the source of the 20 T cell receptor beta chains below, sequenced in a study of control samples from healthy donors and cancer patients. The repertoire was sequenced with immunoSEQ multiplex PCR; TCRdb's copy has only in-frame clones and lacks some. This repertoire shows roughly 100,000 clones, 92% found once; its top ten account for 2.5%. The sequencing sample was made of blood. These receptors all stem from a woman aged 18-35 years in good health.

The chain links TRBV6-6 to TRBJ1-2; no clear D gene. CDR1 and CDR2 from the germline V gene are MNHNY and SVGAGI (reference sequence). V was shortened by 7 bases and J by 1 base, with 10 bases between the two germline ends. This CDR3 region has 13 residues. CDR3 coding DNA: TGTGCCAGCACTAAACACCTTAACTATGGCTACACCTTC. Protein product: CASTKHLNYGYTF.

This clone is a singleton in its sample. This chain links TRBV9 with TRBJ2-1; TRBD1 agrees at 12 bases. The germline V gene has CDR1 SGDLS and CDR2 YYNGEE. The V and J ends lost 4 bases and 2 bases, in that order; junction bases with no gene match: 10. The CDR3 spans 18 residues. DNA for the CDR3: TGTGCCAGCAGCCCACTCCCGGGACAGGGGGCGCCCTACAATGAGCAGTTCTTC. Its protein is CASSPLPGQGAPYNEQFF.

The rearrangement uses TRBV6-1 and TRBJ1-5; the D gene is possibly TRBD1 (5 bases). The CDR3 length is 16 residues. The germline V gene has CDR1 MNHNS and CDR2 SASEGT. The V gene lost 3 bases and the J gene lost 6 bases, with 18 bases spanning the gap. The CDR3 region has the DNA TGTGCCAGCAGTGATCCGGTGGGGGGAGGTCCTCAGCCCCAGCATTTT. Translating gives CASSDPVGGGPQPQHF.

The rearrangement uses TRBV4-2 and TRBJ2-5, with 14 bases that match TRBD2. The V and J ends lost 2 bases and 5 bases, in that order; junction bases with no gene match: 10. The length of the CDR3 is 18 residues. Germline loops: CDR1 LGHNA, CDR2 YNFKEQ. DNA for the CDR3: TGTGCCAGCAGCCAATTAGGGACTAGCGGGGGTTCTAGGGAGACCCAGTACTTC. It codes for CASSQLGTSGGSRETQYF.

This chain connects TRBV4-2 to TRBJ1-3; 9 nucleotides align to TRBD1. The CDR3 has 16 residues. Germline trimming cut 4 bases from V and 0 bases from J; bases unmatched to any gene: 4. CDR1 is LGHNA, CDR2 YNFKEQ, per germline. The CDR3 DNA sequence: TGTGCCAGCAGCCGGACAGGGGCGTCCTCTGGAAACACCATATATTTT. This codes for CASSRTGASSGNTIYF.

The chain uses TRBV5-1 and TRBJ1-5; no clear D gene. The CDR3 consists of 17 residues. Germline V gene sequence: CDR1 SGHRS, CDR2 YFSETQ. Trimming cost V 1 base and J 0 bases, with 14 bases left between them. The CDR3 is CASSLRPAQNSNQPQHF. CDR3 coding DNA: TGCGCCAGCAGCTTGCGGCCGGCGCAGAATAGCAATCAGCCCCAGCATTTT.

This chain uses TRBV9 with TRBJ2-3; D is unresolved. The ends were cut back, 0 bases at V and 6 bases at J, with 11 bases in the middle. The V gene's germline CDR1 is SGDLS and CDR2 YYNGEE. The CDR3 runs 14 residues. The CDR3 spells CASSVVSLADTQYF. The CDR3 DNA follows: TGTGCCAGCAGCGTAGTTTCCCTTGCGGATACGCAGTATTTT.

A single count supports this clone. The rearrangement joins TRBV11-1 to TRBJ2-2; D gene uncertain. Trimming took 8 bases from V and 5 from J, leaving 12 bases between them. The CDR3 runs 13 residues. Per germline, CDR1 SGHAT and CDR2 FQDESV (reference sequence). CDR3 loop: CASLAGPTGELFF. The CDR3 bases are TGTGCCAGCTTAGCAGGCCCGACCGGGGAGCTGTTTTTT.

In nucleotides, the CDR3 is TGTGCAAGTCGCTCCCGATCGGTGGGCACAGATACGCAGTATTTT. Translated: CASRSRSVGTDTQYF. The V and J genes are TRBV12-2 and TRBJ2-3; the tabulated D call, TRBD2, remains unverified against the DNA. TRBV12-2 is designated a pseudogene. The CDR3 runs 15 residues.

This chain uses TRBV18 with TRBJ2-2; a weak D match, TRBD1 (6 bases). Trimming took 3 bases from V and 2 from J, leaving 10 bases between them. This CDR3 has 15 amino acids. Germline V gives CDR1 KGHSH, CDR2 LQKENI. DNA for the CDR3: TGTGCCAGCTCACCCACAGGGTCAAACACCGGGGAGCTGTTTTTT. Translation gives CASSPTGSNTGELFF.

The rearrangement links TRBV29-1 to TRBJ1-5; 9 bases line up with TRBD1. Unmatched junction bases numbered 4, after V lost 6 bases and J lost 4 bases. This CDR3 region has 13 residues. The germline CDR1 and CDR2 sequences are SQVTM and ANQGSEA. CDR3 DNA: TGCAGCGTCGAACAGGGGGCAAATCAGCCCCAGCATTTT. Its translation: CSVEQGANQPQHF.

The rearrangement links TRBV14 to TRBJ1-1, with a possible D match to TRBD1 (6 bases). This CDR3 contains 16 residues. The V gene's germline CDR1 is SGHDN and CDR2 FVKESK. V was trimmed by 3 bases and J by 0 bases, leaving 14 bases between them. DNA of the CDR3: TGTGCCAGCAGCCACCGACAGGCGATCATGAACACTGAAGCTTTCTTT. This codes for CASSHRQAIMNTEAFF.

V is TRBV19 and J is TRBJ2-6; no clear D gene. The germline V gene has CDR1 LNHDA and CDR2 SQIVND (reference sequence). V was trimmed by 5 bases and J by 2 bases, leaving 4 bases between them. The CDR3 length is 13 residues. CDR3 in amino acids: CASSFPGANVLTF. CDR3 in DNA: TGTGCCAGTAGTTTCCCTGGGGCCAACGTCCTGACTTTC.

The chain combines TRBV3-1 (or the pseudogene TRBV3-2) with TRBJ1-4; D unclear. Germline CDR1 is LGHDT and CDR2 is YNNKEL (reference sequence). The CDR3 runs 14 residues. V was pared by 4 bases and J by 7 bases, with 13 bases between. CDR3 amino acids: CASSRRTAGEKLFF. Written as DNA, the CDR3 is TGTGCCAGCAGCCGGCGCACGGCCGGTGAAAAACTGTTTTTT.

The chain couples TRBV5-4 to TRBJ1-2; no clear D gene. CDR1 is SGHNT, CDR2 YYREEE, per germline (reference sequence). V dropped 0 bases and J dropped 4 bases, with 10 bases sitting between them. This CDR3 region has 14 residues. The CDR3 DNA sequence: TGTGCCAGCAGCTTGGAAGGGAACCCCTATGGCTACACCTTC. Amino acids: CASSLEGNPYGYTF.

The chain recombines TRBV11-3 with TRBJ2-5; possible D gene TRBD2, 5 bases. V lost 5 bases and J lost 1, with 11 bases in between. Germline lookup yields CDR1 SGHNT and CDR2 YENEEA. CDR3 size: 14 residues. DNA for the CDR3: TGTGCCAGCAGCCGCCGGGGTCTCCAAGAGACCCAGTACTTC. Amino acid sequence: CASSRRGLQETQYF.

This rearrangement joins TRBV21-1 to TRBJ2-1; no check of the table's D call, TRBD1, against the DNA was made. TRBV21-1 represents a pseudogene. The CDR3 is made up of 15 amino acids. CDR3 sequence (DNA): TGTGCCAGCAGCGGGACAGGGGGCGCACACAATGAGCAGTTCTTC. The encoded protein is CASSGTGGAHNEQFF.

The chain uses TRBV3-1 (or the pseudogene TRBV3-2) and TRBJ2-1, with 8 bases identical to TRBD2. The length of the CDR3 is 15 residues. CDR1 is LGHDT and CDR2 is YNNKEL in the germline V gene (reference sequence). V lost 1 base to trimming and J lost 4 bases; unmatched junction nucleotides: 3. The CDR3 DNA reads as TGTGCCAGCAGCCAAGTATCTAGCGGGTACAATGAGCAGTTCTTC. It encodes CASSQVSSGYNEQFF.

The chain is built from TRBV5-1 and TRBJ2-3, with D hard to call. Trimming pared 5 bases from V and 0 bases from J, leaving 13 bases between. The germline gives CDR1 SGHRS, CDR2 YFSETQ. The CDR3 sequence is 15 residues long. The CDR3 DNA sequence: TGCGCCAGCAGATCCGGCGTCACGAGCACAGATACGCAGTATTTT. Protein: CASRSGVTSTDTQYF.

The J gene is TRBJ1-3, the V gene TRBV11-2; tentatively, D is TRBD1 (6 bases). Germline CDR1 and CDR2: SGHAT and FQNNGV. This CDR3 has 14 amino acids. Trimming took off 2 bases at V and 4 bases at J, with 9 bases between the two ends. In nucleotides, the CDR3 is TGTGCCAGCAGCTTATTCGGGGGCGGAAACACCATATATTTT. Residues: CASSLFGGGNTIYF.